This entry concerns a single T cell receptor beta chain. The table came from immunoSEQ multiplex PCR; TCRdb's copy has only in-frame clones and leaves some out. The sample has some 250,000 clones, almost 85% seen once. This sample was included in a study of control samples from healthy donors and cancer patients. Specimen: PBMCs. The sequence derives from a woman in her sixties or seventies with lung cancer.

The CDR3 DNA reads TGTGCCAGCAGCCGGGCACGAGGCTCTGGAAACACCATATATTTT. Encoded protein: CASSRARGSGNTIYF. The rearrangement links TRBV13 to TRBJ1-3; no clear D. V was cut by 5 bases and J by 0 bases, with 11 bases left in between. The germline gives CDR1 PRHDT, CDR2 FYEKMQ (reference sequence). This CDR3 contains 15 residues.